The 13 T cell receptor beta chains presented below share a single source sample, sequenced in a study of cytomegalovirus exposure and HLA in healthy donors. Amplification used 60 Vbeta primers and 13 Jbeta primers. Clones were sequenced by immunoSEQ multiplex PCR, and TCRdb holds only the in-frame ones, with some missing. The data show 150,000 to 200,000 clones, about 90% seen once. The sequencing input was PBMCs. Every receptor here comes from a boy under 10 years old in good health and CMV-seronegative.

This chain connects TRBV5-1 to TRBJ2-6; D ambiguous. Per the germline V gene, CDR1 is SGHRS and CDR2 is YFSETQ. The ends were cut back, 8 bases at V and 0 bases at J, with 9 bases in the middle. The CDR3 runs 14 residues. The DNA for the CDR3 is TGCGCCAGTAATCCTTCCTCTGGGGCCAACGTCCTGACTTTC. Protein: CASNPSSGANVLTF.

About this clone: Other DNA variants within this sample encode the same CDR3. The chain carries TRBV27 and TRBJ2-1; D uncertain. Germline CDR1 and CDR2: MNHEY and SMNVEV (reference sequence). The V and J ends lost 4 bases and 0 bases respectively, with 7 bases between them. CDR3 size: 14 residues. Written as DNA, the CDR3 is TGTGCCAGCAGTTCGCGGAGCTCCTACAATGAGCAGTTCTTC. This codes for CASSSRSSYNEQFF.

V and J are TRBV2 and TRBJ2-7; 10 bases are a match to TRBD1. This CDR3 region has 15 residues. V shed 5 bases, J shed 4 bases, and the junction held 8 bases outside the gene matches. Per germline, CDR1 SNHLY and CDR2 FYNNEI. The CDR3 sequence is CASSSGQGRPYEQYF. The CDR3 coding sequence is TGTGCCAGCAGTTCGGGACAGGGGAGACCTTACGAGCAGTACTTC.

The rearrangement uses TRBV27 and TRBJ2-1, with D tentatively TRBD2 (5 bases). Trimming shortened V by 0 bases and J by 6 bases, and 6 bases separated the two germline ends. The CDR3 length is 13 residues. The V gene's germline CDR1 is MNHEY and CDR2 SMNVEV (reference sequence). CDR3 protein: CASSLSGVNEQFF. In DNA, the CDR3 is TGTGCCAGCAGTTTATCGGGAGTCAATGAGCAGTTCTTC.

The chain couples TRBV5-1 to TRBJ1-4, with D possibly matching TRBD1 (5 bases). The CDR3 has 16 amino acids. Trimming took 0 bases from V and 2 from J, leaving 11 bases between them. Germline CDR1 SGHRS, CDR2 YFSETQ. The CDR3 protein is CASSLAPGGTNEKLFF. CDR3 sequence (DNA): TGCGCCAGCAGCTTGGCCCCGGGGGGGACTAATGAAAAACTGTTTTTT. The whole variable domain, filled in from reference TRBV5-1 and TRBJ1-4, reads KAGVTQTPRYLIKTRGQQVTLSCSPISGHRSVSWYQQTPGQGLQFLFEYFSETQRNKGNFPGRFSGRQFSNSRSEMNVSTLELGDSALYLCASSLAPGGTNEKLFFGSGTQLSVL.

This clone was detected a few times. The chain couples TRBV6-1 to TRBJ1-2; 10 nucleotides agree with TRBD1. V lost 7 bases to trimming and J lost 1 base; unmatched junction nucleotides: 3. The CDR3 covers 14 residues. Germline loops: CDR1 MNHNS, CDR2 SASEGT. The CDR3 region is CASTDRGLNYGYTF. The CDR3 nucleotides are TGTGCCAGCACCGACAGGGGGCTTAACTATGGCTACACCTTC.

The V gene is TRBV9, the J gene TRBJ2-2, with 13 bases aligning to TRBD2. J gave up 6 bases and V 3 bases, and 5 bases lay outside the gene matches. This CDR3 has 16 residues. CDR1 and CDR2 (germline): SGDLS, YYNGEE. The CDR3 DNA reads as TGTGCCAGCAGCGGTCGGACTAGCGGGAGCCCCGGGGAGCTGTTTTTT. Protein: CASSGRTSGSPGELFF.

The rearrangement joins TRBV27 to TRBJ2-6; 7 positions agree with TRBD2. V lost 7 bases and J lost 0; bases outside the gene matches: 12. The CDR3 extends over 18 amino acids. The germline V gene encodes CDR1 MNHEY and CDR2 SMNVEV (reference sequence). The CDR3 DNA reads TGTGCCAGCACCCAATGGGGGGGAACCCTCTCTGGGGCCAACGTCCTGACTTTC. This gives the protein CASTQWGGTLSGANVLTF.

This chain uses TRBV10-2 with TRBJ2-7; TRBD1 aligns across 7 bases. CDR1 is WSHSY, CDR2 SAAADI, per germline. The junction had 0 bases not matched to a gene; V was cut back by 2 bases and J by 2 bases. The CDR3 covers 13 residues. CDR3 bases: TGCGCCAGCAGTGAGGACAGGGCCTACGAGCAGTACTTC. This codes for CASSEDRAYEQYF.

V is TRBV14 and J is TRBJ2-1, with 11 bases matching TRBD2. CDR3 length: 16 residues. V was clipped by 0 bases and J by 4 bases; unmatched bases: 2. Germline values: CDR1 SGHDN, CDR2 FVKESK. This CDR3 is CASSQDRTSGYNEQFF. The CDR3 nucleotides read TGTGCCAGCAGCCAAGATAGGACTAGCGGGTACAATGAGCAGTTCTTC.

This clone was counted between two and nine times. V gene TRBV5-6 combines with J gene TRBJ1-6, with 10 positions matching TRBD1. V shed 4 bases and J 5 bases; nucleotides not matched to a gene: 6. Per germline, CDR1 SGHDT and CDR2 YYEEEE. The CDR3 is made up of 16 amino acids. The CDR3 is CASSHGTGDNNSPLHF. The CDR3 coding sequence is TGTGCCAGCAGCCACGGGACAGGGGATAATAATTCACCCCTCCACTTT.

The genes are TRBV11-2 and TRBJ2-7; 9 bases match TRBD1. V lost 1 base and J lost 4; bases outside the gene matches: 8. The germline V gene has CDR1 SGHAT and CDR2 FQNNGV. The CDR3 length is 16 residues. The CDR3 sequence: CASSLVLGQGRYEQYF. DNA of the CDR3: TGTGCCAGCAGCTTAGTATTAGGACAGGGGAGGTACGAGCAGTACTTC.

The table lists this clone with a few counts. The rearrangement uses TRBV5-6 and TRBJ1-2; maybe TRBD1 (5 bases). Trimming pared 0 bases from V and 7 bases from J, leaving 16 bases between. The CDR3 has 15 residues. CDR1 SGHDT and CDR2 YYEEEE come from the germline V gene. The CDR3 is CASSLEVGGRGGYTF. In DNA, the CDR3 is TGTGCCAGCAGCTTGGAGGTCGGGGGACGGGGTGGCTACACCTTC.